The entry below gives a single TCR beta chain sequence along with its context. The germline CDR1 and CDR2 sequences are MNHEY and SVGAGI. Between the trimmed V and J ends, which lost 0 bases and 2 bases, there was a span of 9 bases. This CDR3 is built from 15 residues. The data belong to a study of blood T cell repertoires in COVID-19. About the study: COVID-19 samples from acute and convalescent phases originated in the United States, Italy and Spain.

Repertoires were generated with immunoSEQ multiplex PCR, while TCRdb's copy carries only in-frame clones and drops some. The table shows 100,000 to 140,000 clones, with about 91% occurring only once. The receptor was derived from a man aged 45-60 years with active or convalescent COVID-19. The V gene is TRBV6-5, the J gene TRBJ2-3; a weak D match, TRBD2 (5 bases). The sequenced sample was peripheral blood. The CDR3 protein is CASSYSRGYTDTQYF. The DNA of the CDR3 is TGTGCCAGCAGTTACTCGCGCGGGTACACAGATACGCAGTATTTT.